Listed below are T cell receptor beta chains from one sample, sequenced in a study of identifying expanded T cells in peripheral blood. Sequencing was performed with immunoSEQ multiplex PCR; in TCRdb, only in-frame clones are kept and a portion is missing. The sample holds 75,000 to 95,000 clones, over 75% seen once. Sequenced material: blood. These receptors were collected from a person aged 18 to 75 in good health. CDR3s include the opening cysteine and the closing phenylalanine or tryptophan. A D gene is named only where the DNA matches it firmly.

D	J	V	CDR3	DNA
-	TRBJ2-5	TRBV9	CASSVADGGARGTQYF	TGTGCCAGCAGCGTAGCTGACGGGGGAGCCCGGGGGACCCAGTACTTC
-	TRBJ1-2	TRBV29-1	CSVTPLGEAYGYTF	TGCAGCGTTACTCCCCTCGGGGAGGCCTATGGCTACACCTTC
TRBD1	TRBJ2-7	TRBV7-2	CASSSRSGTGSYEQYF	TGTGCCAGCAGCTCCAGATCCGGGACAGGCTCCTACGAGCAGTACTTC
-	TRBJ2-7	TRBV5-6	CASSLSGFGYTGQYF	TGTGCCAGCAGCTTGTCGGGGTTCGGGTACACGGGGCAGTACTTC
TRBD1	TRBJ2-7	TRBV6-5	CASSRGTGTVYEQYF	TGTGCCAGCAGTCGGGGGACAGGGACCGTCTACGAGCAGTACTTC
-	TRBJ2-5	TRBV5-1	CASSSRTAPGETQYF	TGCGCCAGCAGCTCCCGGACAGCCCCTGGGGAGACCCAGTACTTC
-	TRBJ1-3	TRBV6-5	CASGGGSGNTIYF	TGTGCCAGCGGGGGGGGATCTGGAAACACCATATATTTT
-	TRBJ1-2	TRBV6-6	CASSYLGSYGYTF	TGTGCCAGCAGTTACCTGGGCAGCTATGGCTACACCTTC
-	TRBJ2-7	TRBV2	CASLEVLGTTYEQYF	TGTGCCAGCCTAGAGGTCTTGGGGACAACCTACGAGCAGTACTTC
-	TRBJ1-6	TRBV9	CASSVGAGNSPLHF	TGTGCCAGCAGCGTAGGGGCGGGGAATTCACCCCTCCACTTT
-	TRBJ2-1	TRBV5-1	CASSLGWESNEQFF	TGCGCCAGCAGCTTGGGTTGGGAGTCCAATGAGCAGTTCTTC
TRBD2	TRBJ2-1	TRBV4-3	CASSQDPGTSGYNEQFF	TGCGCCAGCAGCCAAGATCCCGGGACTAGCGGCTACAATGAGCAGTTCTTC
-	TRBJ2-3	TRBV10-3	CAISRMGLPTADTQYF	TGTGCCATCAGCCGGATGGGACTGCCCACGGCAGATACGCAGTATTTT
-	TRBJ2-7	TRBV21-1	CASSKDKGQGGLGYEQYF	TGTGCCAGCAGCAAAGATAAGGGACAGGGAGGCCTGGGATACGAGCAGTACTTC
-	TRBJ1-1	TRBV25-1	CASTRGGMNTEAFF	TGTGCCAGCACTCGGGGGGGTATGAACACTGAAGCTTTCTTT
-	TRBJ2-2	TRBV11-1	CASSLPHALGSGELFF	TGTGCCAGCAGCTTACCACACGCCTTGGGGTCCGGGGAGCTGTTTTTT